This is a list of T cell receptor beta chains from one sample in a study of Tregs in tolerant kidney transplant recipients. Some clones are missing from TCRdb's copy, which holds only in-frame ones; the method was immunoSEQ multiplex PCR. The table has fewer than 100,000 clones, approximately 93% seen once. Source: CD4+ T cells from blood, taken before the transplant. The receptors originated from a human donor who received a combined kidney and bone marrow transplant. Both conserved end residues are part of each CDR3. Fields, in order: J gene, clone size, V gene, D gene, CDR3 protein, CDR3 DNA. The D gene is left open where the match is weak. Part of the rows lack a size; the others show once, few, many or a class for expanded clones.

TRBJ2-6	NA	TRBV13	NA	CASSLRYGRGSGANVLTF	TGTGCCAGCAGCTTAAGATATGGCAGAGGGTCTGGGGCCAACGTCCTGACTTTC
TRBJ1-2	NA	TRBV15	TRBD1	CATSRRQGAKIYGYTF	TGTGCCACCAGCAGGCGACAGGGGGCAAAAATCTATGGCTACACCTTC
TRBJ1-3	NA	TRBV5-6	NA	CASSLMQGWNTIYF	TGTGCCAGCAGCTTGATGCAGGGTTGGAACACCATATATTTT
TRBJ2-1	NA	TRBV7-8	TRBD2	CASSLVVAGGRSYNEQFF	TGTGCCAGCAGCTTAGTTGTAGCGGGGGGCCGATCCTACAATGAGCAGTTCTTC
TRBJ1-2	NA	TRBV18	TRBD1	CASSSGGEGYTF	TGTGCCAGCTCCTCAGGGGGTGAAGGCTACACCTTC
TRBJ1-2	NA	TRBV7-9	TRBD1	CASSRGQYYGYTF	TGTGCCAGCAGCCGGGGACAGTACTATGGCTACACCTTC
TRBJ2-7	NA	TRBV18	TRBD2	CASSPLAGLTYEQYF	TGTGCCAGCTCACCGTTAGCGGGCCTAACCTACGAGCAGTACTTC
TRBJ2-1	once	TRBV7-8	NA	CASSLGQYNEQFF	TGTGCCAGCAGCTTAGGACAGTACAATGAGCAGTTCTTC
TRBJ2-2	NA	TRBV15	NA	CATSRDRGRTGELFF	TGTGCCACCAGCAGAGATAGGGGTCGGACCGGGGAGCTGTTTTTT
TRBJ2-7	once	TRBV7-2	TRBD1	CASSLVPDRAHEQYF	TGTGCCAGCAGCTTAGTACCAGACAGGGCCCACGAGCAGTACTTC
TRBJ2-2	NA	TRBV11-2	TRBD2	CASSFTGTTAGELFF	TGTGCCAGCAGCTTTACCGGGACTACCGCCGGGGAGCTGTTTTTT
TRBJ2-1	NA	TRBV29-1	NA	CSVDLIWQGWNEQFF	TGCAGCGTTGATTTGATCTGGCAGGGGTGGAATGAGCAGTTCTTC
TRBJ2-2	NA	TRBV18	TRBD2	CASSPSTSGRATGELFF	TGTGCCAGCTCACCTTCTACTAGCGGGAGAGCAACCGGGGAGCTGTTTTTT
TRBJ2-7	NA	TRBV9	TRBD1	CASSPYHRGRTYEQYF	TGTGCCAGCAGCCCCTACCACAGGGGGCGGACCTACGAGCAGTACTTC
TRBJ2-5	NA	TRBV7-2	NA	CASSLEPRVQQYF	TGTGCCAGCAGCTTAGAGCCCAGGGTCCAACAGTACTTC
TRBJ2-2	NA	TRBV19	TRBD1	CASSMDRGNTGELFF	TGTGCCAGTAGTATGGACAGGGGGAACACCGGGGAGCTGTTTTTT
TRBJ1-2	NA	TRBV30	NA	CAWSPETLNYGYTF	TGTGCCTGGAGTCCCGAGACACTTAACTATGGCTACACCTTC
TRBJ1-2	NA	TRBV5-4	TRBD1	CASSWGLTGTNYGYTF	TGTGCCAGCAGCTGGGGATTGACAGGGACCAACTATGGCTACACCTTC
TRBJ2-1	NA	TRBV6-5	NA	CASSYGLPSYNEQFF	TGTGCCAGCAGTTACGGGCTACCGTCCTACAATGAGCAGTTCTTC
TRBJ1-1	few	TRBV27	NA	CASSLGRVSNTEAFF	TGTGCCAGCAGTTTAGGCAGGGTATCGAACACTGAAGCTTTCTTT
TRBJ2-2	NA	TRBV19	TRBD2	CASSPGLAATTGELFF	TGTGCCAGTAGTCCAGGACTAGCGGCAACCACCGGGGAGCTGTTTTTT
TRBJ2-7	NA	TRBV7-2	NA	CASSLAGGPWSEQYF	TGTGCCAGCAGCTTAGCGGGAGGCCCCTGGAGTGAGCAGTACTTC
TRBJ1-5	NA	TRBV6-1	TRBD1	CASTPDVQGAQPQHF	TGTGCCAGCACACCGGATGTACAGGGGGCTCAGCCCCAGCATTTT
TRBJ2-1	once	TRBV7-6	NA	CASSLHLAPSSYNEQFF	TGTGCCAGCAGCTTACACCTAGCTCCCTCTTCCTACAATGAGCAGTTCTTC
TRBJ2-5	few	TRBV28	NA	CASSLISRAKETQYF	TGTGCCAGCAGTTTAATTAGCAGGGCAAAAGAGACCCAGTACTTC
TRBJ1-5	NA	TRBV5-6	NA	CASSFFGRWADQPQHF	TGTGCCAGCAGCTTTTTTGGAAGGTGGGCCGATCAGCCCCAGCATTTT
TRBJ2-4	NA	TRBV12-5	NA	CASGFWLAQLAKNIQYF	TGTGCTAGTGGTTTCTGGTTAGCGCAACTAGCCAAAAACATTCAGTACTTC
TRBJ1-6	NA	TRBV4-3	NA	CASSRSGKGDSPLHF	TGCGCCAGCAGCCGAAGCGGGAAGGGTGATTCACCCCTCCACTTT
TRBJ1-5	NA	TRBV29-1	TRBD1	CSVFGTGPNQPQHF	TGCAGCGTCTTTGGGACAGGCCCCAATCAGCCCCAGCATTTT
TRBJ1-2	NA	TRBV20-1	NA	CSGSANYGYTF	TGCAGTGGCAGTGCTAACTATGGCTACACCTTC
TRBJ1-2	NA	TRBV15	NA	CATSAQVTYGYTF	TGTGCCACCTCGGCCCAGGTGACCTATGGCTACACCTTC
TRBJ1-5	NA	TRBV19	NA	CASSIDRYSNQPQHF	TGTGCCAGTAGTATAGACAGGTATAGCAATCAGCCCCAGCATTTT
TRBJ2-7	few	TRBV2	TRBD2	CASSSLAGSYEQYF	TGTGCCAGCAGTTCACTAGCGGGGAGCTACGAGCAGTACTTC
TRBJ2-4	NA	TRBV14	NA	CASSQVQGAKNIQYF	TGTGCCAGCAGTCAGGTGCAGGGGGCCAAAAACATTCAGTACTTC
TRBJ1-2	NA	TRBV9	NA	CASSPPLYANGYTF	TGTGCCAGCAGCCCTCCCTTATATGCTAATGGCTACACCTTC
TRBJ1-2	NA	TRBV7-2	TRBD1	CASSPRQGLLTF	TGTGCCAGCAGCCCCCGACAGGGACTGCTCACCTTC
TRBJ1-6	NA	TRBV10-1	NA	CASTPVWTGVPLHF	TGCGCCAGCACCCCAGTTTGGACGGGGGTACCCCTCCACTTT
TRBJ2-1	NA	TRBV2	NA	CASRALAGARYNEQFF	TGTGCCAGCAGGGCACTCGCGGGGGCGCGGTACAATGAGCAGTTCTTC
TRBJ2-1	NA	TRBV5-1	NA	CASSLVGPDNEQFF	TGCGCCAGCAGCTTGGTGGGGCCGGACAATGAGCAGTTCTTC
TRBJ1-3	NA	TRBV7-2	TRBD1	CASSLDPQGANTIYF	TGTGCCAGCAGCTTAGACCCACAGGGGGCAAACACCATATATTTT
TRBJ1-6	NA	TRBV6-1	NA	CASSEGASNNSPLHF	TGTGCCAGCAGTGAAGGGGCCTCTAATAATTCACCCCTCCACTTT
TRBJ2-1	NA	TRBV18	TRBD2	CASSRGLAGDNEQFF	TGTGCCAGCTCACGAGGACTAGCAGGGGACAATGAGCAGTTCTTC
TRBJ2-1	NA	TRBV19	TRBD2	CASMGTSGSIHSYNEQFF	TGTGCCAGTATGGGGACTAGCGGCAGCATCCACTCCTACAATGAGCAGTTCTTC
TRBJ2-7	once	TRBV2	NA	CASNQITGEQYF	TGTGCCAGCAATCAAATTACGGGCGAGCAGTACTTC
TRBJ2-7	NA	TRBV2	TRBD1	CASSSHPGQQLEQYF	TGTGCCAGCAGTTCTCACCCGGGACAGCAGCTCGAGCAGTACTTC
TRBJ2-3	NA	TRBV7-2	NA	CASSFPSGNTDTQYF	TGTGCCAGCAGCTTCCCATCGGGTAACACAGATACGCAGTATTTT
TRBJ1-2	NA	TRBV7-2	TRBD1	CASSQNRGLITF	TGTGCCAGCAGCCAAAACAGGGGGCTCATCACCTTC
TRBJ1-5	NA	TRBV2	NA	CASIRQAGDQPQHF	TGTGCCAGCATCCGGCAGGCGGGTGATCAGCCCCAGCATTTT
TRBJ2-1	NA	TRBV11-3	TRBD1	CASSEPTGGGRLKQFF	TGTGCCAGCAGCGAACCGACAGGGGGCGGACGACTAAAGCAGTTCTTC
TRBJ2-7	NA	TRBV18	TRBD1	CASSPGTGDFYEQYF	TGTGCCAGCTCACCCGGGACAGGGGACTTTTACGAGCAGTACTTC
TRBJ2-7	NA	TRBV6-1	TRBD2	CASSGRELVFEQYF	TGTGCCAGCAGCGGGCGGGAGCTGGTCTTCGAGCAGTACTTC
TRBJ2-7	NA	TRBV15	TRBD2	CATSRGLAGAQEQYF	TGTGCCACCAGCAGAGGACTAGCGGGAGCTCAGGAGCAGTACTTC
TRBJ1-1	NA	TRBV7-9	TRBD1	CASSQTDRAQAFF	TGTGCCAGCAGCCAAACGGACAGGGCGCAGGCTTTCTTT